This T cell receptor beta chain is from a study of blood T cell repertoires in COVID-19. Study information: COVID-19 samples from acute and convalescent phases originated in the United States, Italy and Spain. T cells, B-cell-depleted T cells, or PBMCs provided the cDNA or gDNA that served as material.

Authors' analysis steps: Nucleated cell counts were estimated from reference gene primer amplification. Sequencing used immunoSEQ multiplex PCR; TCRdb keeps in-frame clones, though not all of them. That table supplies the V and J calls and clone size; D and trimming were determined from the DNA. The sample has a few hundred thousand clones, around 90% seen once; the top ten hold over 1%. This CDR3 region has 13 residues. Germline assignment: CDR1 MNHEY and CDR2 SVGAGI. V lost 2 bases and J lost 15; bases outside the gene matches: 9. The chain carries TRBV6-5 and TRBJ2-1, with 8 bases identical to TRBD2. Sequencing was performed on peripheral blood. The receptor's source is a man between 35 and 55 years old with acute or convalescent COVID-19. DNA of the CDR3: TGTGCCAGCAGTTACGGCAGCAGCGGGGGTCGGTTCTTC. Translated: CASSYGSSGGRFF.